The entry that follows covers one T cell receptor beta chain sequence. The antigen is not known. The data were obtained in a study of CD8 T cells in Susac syndrome. Study-level findings and limits: The study's TCR sequencing and HLA analysis drew on a certain number of individuals. That number was acknowledged as relatively small.

This CDR3 has 13 residues. V was pared by 0 bases and J by 2 bases, with 3 bases between. The germline CDR1 and CDR2 sequences are MNHEY and SMNVEV (reference sequence). The authors reverse transcribed roughly 0.5 to 1 ug RNA with random hexamers. An immunoSEQ multiplex PCR generated amplified TCR beta CDR3 products spanning 54 Vbeta and 13 Jbeta. From the immunoSEQ multiplex PCR reads, TCRdb called clonotypes with MiXCR, one entry per CDR3 protein. The profile shows fewer than 200,000 distinct CDR3 sequences, approximately 96% of them singletons. Relapsing-remitting disease, either stable or active, was present in the multiple sclerosis controls, who were treatment-naive patients. TEMRA cells were FACS-enriched, unlike CD8+ and CD4+ T cells, which were negatively isolated.

The sample taken for sequencing was CD8+ T cells from PBMCs. This receptor was identified in a human donor with multiple sclerosis. The chain is built from TRBV27 and TRBJ2-3, with D unresolved. This CDR3 is CASSLSTTDTQYF. CDR3 in DNA: TGTGCCAGCAGTTTATCAACCACAGATACGCAGTATTTT.